These 23 T cell receptor beta chains were all obtained from the same sample, sequenced in a study of response to subunit inactivated influenza vaccine. Using its own MiXCR run on the RT-PCR reads, TCRdb lists one record per CDR3 protein. The data show a few hundred thousand distinct CDR3 sequences, with 21% seen just once and 9.5% to 13% held by the top ten. The source material was PBMCs from blood, sampled about 20 months after vaccination. These receptors were collected from a man between 50 and 70 years old who received an inactivated influenza vaccine.

This clonotype was recorded a few times. This chain connects TRBV29-1 to TRBJ2-7; D gene uncertain. Per the germline V gene, CDR1 is SQVTM and CDR2 is ANQGSEA. This CDR3 has 13 residues. The V gene lost 4 bases and the J gene lost 4 bases, with 14 bases spanning the gap. CDR3 residues: CSVAHGAEYEQYF. CDR3 sequence (DNA): TGCAGCGTTGCGCACGGAGCCGAATACGAGCAGTACTTC.

The sample holds a few counts of this clonotype. V gene TRBV12-3 or TRBV12-4 combines with J gene TRBJ2-1, with 8 nucleotides matching TRBD1. The CDR3 contains 13 residues. J lost 5 bases, V lost 6 bases, and 3 bases had no gene match. The CDR3 nucleotides read TGTGCCAGCAGACTGGGACAGGACAATGAGCAGTTCTTC. It specifies CASRLGQDNEQFF.

The chain combines TRBV25-1 with TRBJ1-3; 7 bases fit TRBD1. Germline V gene lookup returns CDR1 MGHDK and CDR2 SYGVNS. V shed 3 bases, J shed 4 bases, and the junction held 3 bases outside the gene matches. This CDR3 spans 14 amino acids. Here the CDR3 DNA reads TGTGCCAGCAGTGACCGGGACAGCGGAAACACCATATATTTT. Its protein is CASSDRDSGNTIYF. Using reference TRBV25-1 and TRBJ1-3 for the parts outside the CDR3, the full variable domain is EADIYQTPRYLVIGTGKKITLECSQTMGHDKMYWYQQDPGMELHLIHYSYGVNSTEKGDLSSESTVSRIRTEHFPLTLESARPSHTSQYLCASSDRDSGNTIYFGEGSWLTVV.

This clonotype was observed a handful of times. The chain joins TRBV5-8 to TRBJ1-3; D is unclear. The germline V and J ends were trimmed by 3 bases and 0 bases, with 10 bases remaining between them. Germline V gene sequence: CDR1 SGHTS, CDR2 YDEGEE. This CDR3 has 15 residues. CDR3 protein: CASSWSANSGNTIYF. The CDR3 nucleotides are TGTGCCAGCAGCTGGTCGGCCAACTCTGGAAACACCATATATTTT.

In its sample, this clonotype was seen once. The conserved final phenylalanine or tryptophan is absent from the CDR3, which likely points to a read error. The chain has TRBV24-1 and TRBJ2-4; D is undetermined. V shed 4 bases and J shed 0 bases, with 12 bases lying between them. CDR1 is KGHDR and CDR2 is SFDVKD in the germline V gene. The CDR3 covers 16 residues. The CDR3 DNA sequence: TGTGCCACCAGTGAGAACTACGTACTAGCCAAAAACATTCAGTACCTC. Amino acids: CATSENYVLAKNIQYL.

The chain recombines TRBV6-1 with TRBJ1-5; no definite D call. V lost 3 bases to trimming and J lost 4 bases, with 10 bases between them. This CDR3 has 14 residues. Germline CDR1 MNHNS, CDR2 SASEGT. The CDR3 here is CASSDLGRNQPQHF. The CDR3 region has the DNA TGTGCCAGCAGTGACCTCGGCAGAAATCAGCCCCAGCATTTT.

This clonotype has more than one count but fewer than ten. J is TRBJ1-6 and V is TRBV27, with a tentative D call TRBD1 (5 bases). CDR1 and CDR2 from the germline V gene are MNHEY and SMNVEV (reference sequence). The V gene lost 6 bases and the J gene lost 3 bases, with 15 bases spanning the gap. The CDR3 extends over 16 amino acids. The CDR3 protein is CASRVYPTVYNSPLHF. The CDR3 DNA reads as TGTGCCAGCAGGGTATACCCGACAGTCTATAATTCACCCCTCCACTTT.

This chain connects TRBV5-1 to TRBJ1-4; D remains unclear. Trimming took off 5 bases at V and 0 bases at J, with 5 bases between the two ends. The CDR3 consists of 13 residues. Germline V gene sequence: CDR1 SGHRS, CDR2 YFSETQ. The CDR3 nucleotides are TGCGCCAGCAGAGCAGCAACTAATGAAAAACTGTTTTTT. As protein: CASRAATNEKLFF. Complete variable domain (other parts from reference TRBV5-1 and TRBJ1-4): KAGVTQTPRYLIKTRGQQVTLSCSPISGHRSVSWYQQTPGQGLQFLFEYFSETQRNKGNFPGRFSGRQFSNSRSEMNVSTLELGDSALYLCASRAATNEKLFFGSGTQLSVL.

J is TRBJ2-2 and V is TRBV5-8; D could derive from TRBD1 or TRBD2 (5 bases each). Per the germline V gene, CDR1 is SGHTS and CDR2 is YDEGEE. The length of the CDR3 is 16 residues. The V and J ends lost 4 bases and 1 base respectively, with 14 bases between them. The CDR3 region has the DNA TGTGCCAGCAGCCTGCTTACGGGACGGAACACCGGGGAGCTGTTTTTT. As protein: CASSLLTGRNTGELFF. The entire variable domain, with the rest obtained from reference TRBV5-8 and TRBJ2-2, is as follows: EAGVTQSPTHLIKTRGQQATLRCSPISGHTSVYWYQQALGLGLQFLLWYDEGEERNRGNFPPRFSGRQFPNYSSELNVNALELEDSALYLCASSLLTGRNTGELFFGEGSRLTVL.

The chain employs TRBV7-8 and TRBJ2-5; 7 bases agree with TRBD1. V lost 7 bases to trimming and J lost 2 bases; unmatched junction nucleotides: 4. Germline V lookup: CDR1 SGHVS, CDR2 FQNEAQ. The length of the CDR3 is 13 residues. The CDR3 spells CASTRGIQETQYF. The CDR3 DNA sequence: TGTGCCAGCACCAGGGGGATACAAGAGACCCAGTACTTC.

This clonotype came up a few times. V is TRBV21-1 and J is TRBJ2-1; the table's D call TRBD2 went unverified against the DNA. TRBV21-1 has pseudogene status. CDR3 length equals 16 residues. The DNA of the CDR3 is TGTGCCAGCAGCCACGTAGCGGGAGTTTCCTACAATGAGCAGTTCTTC. Protein sequence: CASSHVAGVSYNEQFF.

This clonotype was recorded a few times. The chain combines TRBV4-1 with TRBJ2-3, with 13 bases aligning to TRBD2. In germline, CDR1 is MGHRA, CDR2 YSYEKL. J lost 4 bases, V lost 5 bases, and 9 bases had no gene match. CDR3 length: 17 amino acids. Here the CDR3 DNA reads TGCGCCAGCAGCTATCGACTAGCGGGGGGTGTCGCAGATACGCAGTATTTT. Residues: CASSYRLAGGVADTQYF.

The chain is built from TRBV4-2 and TRBJ2-5; the D call may be TRBD1 or TRBD2 (5 bases each). V lost 1 base to trimming and J lost 5 bases, with 14 bases between them. CDR1 and CDR2 (germline): LGHNA, YNFKEQ. This CDR3 region has 15 residues. Written as DNA, the CDR3 is TGTGCCAGCAGCCAAGTGTCCGGGACCCGGGAGACCCAGTACTTC. It yields the protein CASSQVSGTRETQYF.

Only a few counts were recorded for this clonotype. This chain joins TRBV10-3 and TRBJ2-3; a weak D match, TRBD2 (5 bases). V lost 3 bases and J 5 bases, leaving 18 bases between the germline ends. CDR1 and CDR2 from the germline V gene are ENHRY and SYGVKD. The CDR3 contains 16 residues. The CDR3 DNA reads as TGTGCCATCAGTGACTCGACTATATTCGATGAAGATACGCAGTATTTT. Translating gives CAISDSTIFDEDTQYF.

This clonotype was counted many times. The chain employs TRBV5-1 and TRBJ1-3, with 8 bases identical to TRBD1. The CDR3 totals 15 residues. V dropped 4 bases and J dropped 0; count of bases not matched to a gene: 3. Per the germline V gene, CDR1 is SGHRS and CDR2 is YFSETQ. As DNA, the CDR3 is TGCGCCAGCAGCGATACAGGGGGCTCTGGAAACACCATATATTTT. This translates into CASSDTGGSGNTIYF.

This clonotype was counted ten times or more. The chain links TRBV20-1 to TRBJ2-3; 13 nucleotides line up with TRBD2. This CDR3 comprises 16 residues. The germline CDR1 and CDR2 sequences are DFQATT and SNEGSKA (reference sequence). With 0 bases clipped from V and 2 bases from J, the junction kept 2 bases outside the gene matches. The CDR3 DNA sequence: TGCAGTGCTAGAGAAGGACTAGCGGGAGACACAGATACGCAGTATTTT. Amino acid sequence: CSAREGLAGDTDTQYF.

A few counts support this clonotype. The V gene is TRBV6-6, the J gene TRBJ2-1; D remains ambiguous. Trimming took off 8 bases at V and 4 bases at J, with 12 bases between the two ends. Germline CDR1 and CDR2: MNHNY and SVGAGI (reference sequence). The CDR3 runs to 13 residues. CDR3 coding DNA: TGTGCCAGCGGACGCAGACCTTACAATGAGCAGTTCTTC. Translation: CASGRRPYNEQFF.

This clonotype showed up just a few times. This chain connects TRBV14 to TRBJ2-2; the D is unclear. Trimming shortened V by 4 bases and J by 5 bases, and 5 bases separated the two germline ends. Germline V gives CDR1 SGHDN, CDR2 FVKESK. CDR3 size: 12 residues. The CDR3 nucleotides read TGTGCCAGCAGCCGGAATACCGGGGAGCTGTTTTTT. It specifies CASSRNTGELFF.

This clonotype was picked up a small number of times. The rearrangement joins TRBV6-2 or TRBV6-3 to TRBJ1-5; D gene unclear. V lost 2 bases to trimming and J lost 6 bases, with 8 bases between them. The CDR3 runs to 13 residues. Germline V lookup: CDR1 MNHEY, CDR2 SVGEGT. The CDR3 sequence: CASSYPSSQPQHF. The CDR3 DNA is TGTGCCAGCAGTTACCCGAGCTCTCAGCCCCAGCATTTT.

The chain recombines TRBV12-3 or TRBV12-4 with TRBJ2-7, with 8 bases lining up with TRBD1. The CDR3 has 12 residues. The ends lost 6 bases at V and 9 bases at J; junction bases unmatched: 7. CDR3 amino acids: CASSPRQGRQYF. The CDR3 DNA reads as TGTGCCAGCAGCCCTCGACAGGGGCGGCAGTACTTC.

There are a few counts of this clonotype. The rearrangement links TRBV9 to TRBJ1-5; TRBD1 matches at 8 bases. Germline-derived CDR1 and CDR2 are SGDLS and YYNGEE. The CDR3 loop spans 14 amino acids. V dropped 3 bases and J dropped 7; count of bases not matched to a gene: 6. CDR3 nucleotides: TGTGCCAGCAGCGCGGAGGACAGGGACCAGCCCCAGCATTTT. It is translated as CASSAEDRDQPQHF.

This chain links TRBV12-3 or TRBV12-4 with TRBJ1-5; D uncertain. The V gene lost 5 bases and the J gene lost 2 bases, with 13 bases spanning the gap. The length of the CDR3 is 15 residues. The CDR3 loop reads CASSPRRGRNQPQHF. CDR3 sequence (DNA): TGTGCCAGCAGTCCGAGACGGGGTCGCAATCAGCCCCAGCATTTT.

The rearrangement links TRBV2 to TRBJ1-5, with D unclear. The ends were cut back, 8 bases at V and 3 bases at J, with 11 bases in the middle. Germline V gene data show CDR1 as SNHLY and CDR2 as FYNNEI. The CDR3 is made up of 13 amino acids. DNA for the CDR3: TGTGCCAGCCGAAGGAGGGTCAATCAGCCCCAGCATTTT. Translated, it gives CASRRRVNQPQHF.